The sequence of this T cell receptor (beta chain) was determined in a study of blood T cell repertoires in COVID-19. Generated by immunoSEQ multiplex PCR, the TCRdb table keeps only in-frame clones and is missing some. The repertoire holds around 180,000 clones, with about 85% as singletons. With V trimmed by 5 bases and J by 9 bases, 11 bases remained unmatched. This CDR3 is 16 amino acids long. Germline V gene lookup returns CDR1 SNHLY and CDR2 FYNNEI. The V gene is TRBV2, the J gene TRBJ1-6; 9 nucleotides agree with TRBD1. This TCR came from an elderly woman with acute or convalescent COVID-19. Sequenced material: peripheral blood. CDR3 loop: CASSSINRGPGSPLHF. The CDR3 DNA follows: TGTGCCAGCAGTTCAATTAACAGGGGGCCTGGTTCACCCCTCCACTTT.